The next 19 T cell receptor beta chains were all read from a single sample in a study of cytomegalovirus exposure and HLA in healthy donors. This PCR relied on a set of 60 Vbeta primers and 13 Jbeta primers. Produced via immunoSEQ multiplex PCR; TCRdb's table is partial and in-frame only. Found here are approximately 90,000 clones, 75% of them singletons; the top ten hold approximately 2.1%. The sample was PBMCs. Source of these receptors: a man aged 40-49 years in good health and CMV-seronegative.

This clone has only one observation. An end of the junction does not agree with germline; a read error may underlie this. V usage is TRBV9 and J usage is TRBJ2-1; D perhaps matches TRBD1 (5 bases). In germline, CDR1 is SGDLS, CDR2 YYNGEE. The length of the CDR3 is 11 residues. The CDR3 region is CASSVGQSVLF. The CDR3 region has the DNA TGTGCCAGCAGCGTAGGACAGTCGGTCCTCTTC.

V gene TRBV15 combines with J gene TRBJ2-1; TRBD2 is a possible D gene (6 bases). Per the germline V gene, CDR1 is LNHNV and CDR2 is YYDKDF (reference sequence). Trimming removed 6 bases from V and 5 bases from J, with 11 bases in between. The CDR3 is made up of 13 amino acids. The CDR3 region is CATRMDYDNEQFF. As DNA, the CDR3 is TGTGCCACCAGGATGGACTACGACAATGAGCAGTTCTTC.

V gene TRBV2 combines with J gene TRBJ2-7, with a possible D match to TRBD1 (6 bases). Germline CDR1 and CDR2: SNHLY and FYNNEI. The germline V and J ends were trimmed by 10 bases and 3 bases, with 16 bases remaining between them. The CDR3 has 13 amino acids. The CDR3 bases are TGTGCCATCACGGGACCCAGGGGCTACGAGCAGTACTTC. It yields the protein CAITGPRGYEQYF.

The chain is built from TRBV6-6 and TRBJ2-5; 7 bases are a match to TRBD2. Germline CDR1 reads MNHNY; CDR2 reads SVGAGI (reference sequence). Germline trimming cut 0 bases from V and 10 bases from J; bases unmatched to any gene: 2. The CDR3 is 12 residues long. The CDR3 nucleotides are TGTGCCAGCAGTTACTCCGAGCGGGACCAGTACTTC. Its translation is CASSYSERDQYF.

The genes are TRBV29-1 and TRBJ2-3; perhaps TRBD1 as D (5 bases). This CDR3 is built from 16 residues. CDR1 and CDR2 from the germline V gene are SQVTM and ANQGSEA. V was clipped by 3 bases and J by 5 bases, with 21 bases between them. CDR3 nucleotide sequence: TGCAGCGTTGATCCGGCAGGGCAGGCCTCAGTAGATACGCAGTATTTT. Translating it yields CSVDPAGQASVDTQYF.

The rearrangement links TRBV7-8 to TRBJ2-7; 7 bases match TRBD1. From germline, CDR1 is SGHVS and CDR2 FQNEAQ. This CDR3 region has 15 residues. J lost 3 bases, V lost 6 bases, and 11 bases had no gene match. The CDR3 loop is CASSPLGQYFYEQYF. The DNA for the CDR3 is TGTGCCAGCAGTCCTTTGGGACAGTATTTCTACGAGCAGTACTTC.

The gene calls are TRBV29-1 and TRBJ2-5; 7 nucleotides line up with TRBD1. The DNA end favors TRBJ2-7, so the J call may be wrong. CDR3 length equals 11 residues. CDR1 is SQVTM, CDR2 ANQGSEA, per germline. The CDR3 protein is CSARQGYEQYF. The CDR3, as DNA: TGCAGCGCCCGACAGGGTTACGAGCAGTACTTC.

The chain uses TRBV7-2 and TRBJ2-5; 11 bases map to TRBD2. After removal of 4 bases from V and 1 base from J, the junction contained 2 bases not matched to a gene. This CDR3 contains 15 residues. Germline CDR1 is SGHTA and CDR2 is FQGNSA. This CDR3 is CASSSLAGGQETQYF. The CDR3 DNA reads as TGTGCCAGCAGCTCCCTAGCGGGAGGCCAAGAGACCCAGTACTTC. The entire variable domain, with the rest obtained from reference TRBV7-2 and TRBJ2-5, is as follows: GAGVSQSPSNKVTEKGKDVELRCDPISGHTALYWYRQSLGQGLEFLIYFQGNSAPDKSGLPSDRFSAERTGGSVSTLTIQRTQQEDSAVYLCASSSLAGGQETQYFGPGTRLLVL.

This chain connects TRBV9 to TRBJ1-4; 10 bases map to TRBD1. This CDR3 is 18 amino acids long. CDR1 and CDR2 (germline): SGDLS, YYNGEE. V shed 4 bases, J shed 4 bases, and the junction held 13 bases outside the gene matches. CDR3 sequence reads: CASSPRGTGVQGNEKLFF. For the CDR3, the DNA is TGTGCCAGCAGCCCCCGGGGGACAGGGGTCCAGGGTAATGAAAAACTGTTTTTT.

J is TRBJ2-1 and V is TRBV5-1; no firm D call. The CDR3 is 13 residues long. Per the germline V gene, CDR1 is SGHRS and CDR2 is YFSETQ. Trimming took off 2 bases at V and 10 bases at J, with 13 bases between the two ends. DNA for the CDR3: TGCGCCAGCAGCTTATCGATTGTCCAGGAGCAGTTCTTC. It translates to CASSLSIVQEQFF. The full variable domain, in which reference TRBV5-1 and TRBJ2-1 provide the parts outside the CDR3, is KAGVTQTPRYLIKTRGQQVTLSCSPISGHRSVSWYQQTPGQGLQFLFEYFSETQRNKGNFPGRFSGRQFSNSRSEMNVSTLELGDSALYLCASSLSIVQEQFFGPGTRLTVL.

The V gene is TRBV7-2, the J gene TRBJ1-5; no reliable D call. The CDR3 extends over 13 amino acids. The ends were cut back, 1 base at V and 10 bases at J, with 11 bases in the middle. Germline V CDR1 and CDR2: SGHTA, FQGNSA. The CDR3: CASSLDRSGPQHF. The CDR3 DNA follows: TGTGCCAGCAGCTTAGACCGTTCGGGACCCCAGCATTTT.

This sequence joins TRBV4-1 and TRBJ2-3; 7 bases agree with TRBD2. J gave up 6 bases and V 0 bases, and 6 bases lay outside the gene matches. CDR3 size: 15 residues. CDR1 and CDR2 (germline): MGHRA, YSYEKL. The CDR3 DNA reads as TGCGCCAGCAGCCAAGAGTCAAGCGGGGACGATACGCAGTATTTT. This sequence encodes CASSQESSGDDTQYF.

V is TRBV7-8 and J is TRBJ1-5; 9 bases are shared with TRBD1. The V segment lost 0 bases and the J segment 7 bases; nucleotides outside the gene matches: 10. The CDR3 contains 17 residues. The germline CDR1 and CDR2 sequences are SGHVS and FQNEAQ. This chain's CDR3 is CASSLALLGTGQQPQHF. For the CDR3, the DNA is TGTGCCAGCAGCTTAGCGCTCCTTGGGACAGGGCAACAGCCCCAGCATTTT.

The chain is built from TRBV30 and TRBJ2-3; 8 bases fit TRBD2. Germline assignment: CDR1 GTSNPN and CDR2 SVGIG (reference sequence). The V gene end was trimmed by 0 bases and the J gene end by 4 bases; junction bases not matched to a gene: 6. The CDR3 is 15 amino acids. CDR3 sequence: CAWSVGAGVPDTQYF. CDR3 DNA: TGTGCCTGGAGTGTAGGAGCGGGAGTACCAGATACGCAGTATTTT. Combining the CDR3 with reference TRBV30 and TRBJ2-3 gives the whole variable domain SQTIHQWPATLVQPVGSPLSLECTVEGTSNPNLYWYRQAAGRGLQLLFYSVGIGQISSEVPQNLSASRPQDRQFILSSKKLLLSDSGFYLCAWSVGAGVPDTQYFGPGTRLTVL.

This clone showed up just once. CDR3 sequence reads: CASSLDVRAVTEAFF. The CDR3 nucleotides read TGTGCCAGCAGCTTAGACGTCAGGGCGGTGACTGAAGCTTTCTTT. The chain employs TRBV11-2 and TRBJ1-1; a possible D gene is TRBD1 (5 bases). CDR3 length: 15 residues. V was cut by 0 bases and J by 5 bases, with 13 bases left in between. Per the germline V gene, CDR1 is SGHAT and CDR2 is FQNNGV.

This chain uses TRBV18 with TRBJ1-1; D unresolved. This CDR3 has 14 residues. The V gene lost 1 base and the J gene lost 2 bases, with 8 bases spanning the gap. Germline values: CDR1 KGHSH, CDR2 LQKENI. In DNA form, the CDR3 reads TGTGCCAGCTCACCACTTACAGAAAACACTGAAGCTTTCTTT. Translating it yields CASSPLTENTEAFF.

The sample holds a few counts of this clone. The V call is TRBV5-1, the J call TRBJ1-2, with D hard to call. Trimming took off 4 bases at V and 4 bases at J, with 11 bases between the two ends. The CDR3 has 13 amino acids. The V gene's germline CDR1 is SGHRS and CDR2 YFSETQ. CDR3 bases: TGCGCCAGCAGCGAGAGCGGGGTCTATGGCTACACCTTC. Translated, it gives CASSESGVYGYTF.

The CDR3 nucleotides are TGTGCCAGTACAAACCCAGACAGGGGCCCTGAAGCTTTCTTT. Its translation: CASTNPDRGPEAFF. The chain carries TRBV19 and TRBJ1-1; TRBD1 matches 8 bases. CDR1 is LNHDA, CDR2 SQIVND, per germline (reference sequence). This CDR3 is built from 14 residues. Trimming removed 7 bases from V and 6 bases from J; junction bases left unmatched: 10.

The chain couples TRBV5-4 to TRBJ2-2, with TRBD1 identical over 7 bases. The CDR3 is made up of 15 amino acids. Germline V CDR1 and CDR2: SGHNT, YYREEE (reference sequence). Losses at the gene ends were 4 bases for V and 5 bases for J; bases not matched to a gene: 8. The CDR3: CASSQQGRGTGELFF. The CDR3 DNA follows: TGTGCCAGCAGCCAACAGGGGCGTGGGACCGGGGAGCTGTTTTTT.